This TCR beta chain was sequenced in a study of T cells in Graves' hyperthyroidism and ophthalmopathy. For the study at large: Specimen type is peripheral blood, collected at initial diagnosis prior to any treatment.

The study enrolled patients aged 18 to 65 with newly diagnosed hyperthyroidism of under 2 months' duration. Diagnosis relied on clinical symptoms, serum thyroxine and TRAb, thyroid ultrasound and orbital computed tomography. PBMCs were collected from a roughly 10 ml volume of fresh peripheral blood. TCR beta CDR3 region amplification was performed from RNA transcripts. In the first-round RT-PCR of the TCR CDR3, the HTBI primer set was used. Via MiXCR, TCRdb re-called the multiplex PCR reads, giving one row per CDR3 protein. There are a few hundred thousand distinct CDR3 sequences in the sample; less than 20% occur only once, and less than 9.5% lies in the top ten. This clonotype was seen more than once but under ten times. The receptor comes from a woman in her twenties or thirties with Graves' hyperthyroidism. Source material: blood.

The CDR3 reads CASSYSISNDLDRLEQYF. The CDR3 DNA follows: TGTGCCAGCAGTTACTCGATTTCCAACGACTTGGATAGGCTCGAGCAGTACTTC. This sequence joins TRBV6-2 or TRBV6-3 and TRBJ2-7; D unresolved. The CDR3 runs 18 residues. V was trimmed by 0 bases and J by 6 bases, leaving 24 bases between them. Germline CDR1 is MNHEY and CDR2 is SVGEGT.